One sample yielded the 27 T cell receptor beta chains listed below, sequenced in a study of response to subunit inactivated influenza vaccine. A single record per CDR3 protein comes from TCRdb applying MiXCR to the RT-PCR reads. The profile shows 400,000 to 650,000 distinct CDR3 sequences, 6.5% to 8% of them singletons. The sample consisted of PBMCs from blood, taken around 25 months after vaccination. The receptors were sampled from a man aged 50 to 75 who received an inactivated influenza vaccine.

The chain joins TRBV20-1 to TRBJ2-4; D is unclear. Germline V lookup: CDR1 DFQATT, CDR2 SNEGSKA (reference sequence). Deletions cut 0 bases from V and 3 bases from J, with 18 bases between. This CDR3 is built from 17 residues. DNA of the CDR3: TGCAGTGCTAGAGAACCGTCCGTGGGGAAAGGCAAAAACATTCAGTACTTC. Translating gives CSAREPSVGKGKNIQYF.

This clonotype came up a few times. The chain couples TRBV5-1 to TRBJ2-1; 9 bases fit TRBD2. J was trimmed by 2 bases and V by 6 bases; bases with no gene match: 3. CDR1 SGHRS and CDR2 YFSETQ come from the germline V gene. CDR3 size: 14 residues. This chain's CDR3 is CASKTSGPYNEQFF. CDR3 sequence (DNA): TGCGCCAGCAAGACTAGCGGACCCTACAATGAGCAGTTCTTC. Full variable domain (missing parts from reference TRBV5-1 and TRBJ2-1): KAGVTQTPRYLIKTRGQQVTLSCSPISGHRSVSWYQQTPGQGLQFLFEYFSETQRNKGNFPGRFSGRQFSNSRSEMNVSTLELGDSALYLCASKTSGPYNEQFFGPGTRLTVL.

This chain connects TRBV7-2 to TRBJ1-5; D gene unclear. Deletions cut 1 base from V and 5 bases from J, with 12 bases between. Germline CDR1 is SGHTA and CDR2 is FQGNSA. The CDR3 runs to 15 residues. The CDR3 loop is CASSLVLQRYQPQHF. The CDR3 DNA is TGTGCCAGCAGCTTAGTGCTACAGCGATATCAGCCCCAGCATTTT.

There are a few counts of this clonotype. The rearrangement links TRBV12-3 or TRBV12-4 to TRBJ2-7, with D possibly TRBD2 on 6 matching bases. The CDR3 length is 15 residues. Trimming removed 6 bases from V and 2 bases from J, with 17 bases in between. The CDR3 nucleotides are TGTGCCAGCAGCCGGGGGACGGCCTCCACCTACGAGCAGTACTTC. As protein: CASSRGTASTYEQYF.

The chain has TRBV6-2 or TRBV6-3 and TRBJ2-3; D possibly matches TRBD1 or TRBD2 (6 bases each). This CDR3 spans 15 amino acids. Germline lookup yields CDR1 MNHEY and CDR2 SVGEGT. The V gene lost 0 bases and the J gene lost 1 base, with 8 bases spanning the gap. The CDR3 coding sequence is TGTGCCAGCAGTTACTCAGGGGGGCGCACAGATACGCAGTATTTT. Protein: CASSYSGGRTDTQYF.

This clonotype has more than one count but fewer than ten. The gene calls are TRBV29-1 and TRBJ2-7; D call uncertain. CDR1 and CDR2 from the germline V gene are SQVTM and ANQGSEA. The CDR3 covers 15 residues. V dropped 6 bases and J dropped 0 bases, with 18 bases sitting between them. CDR3 amino acids: CSVTTPLTPSYEQYF. Written as DNA, the CDR3 is TGCAGCGTGACAACCCCACTTACCCCCTCCTACGAGCAGTACTTC.

This clonotype was detected ten times or more. The V gene is TRBV5-1, the J gene TRBJ1-1, with D possibly TRBD1 on 6 matching bases. The CDR3 contains 15 residues. Germline V CDR1 and CDR2: SGHRS, YFSETQ. The V gene lost 4 bases and the J gene lost 4 bases, with 17 bases spanning the gap. CDR3 bases: TGCGCCAGCAGCCAAACGACAGGTCGGACCACTGAAGCTTTCTTT. This encodes CASSQTTGRTTEAFF.

In its sample, this clonotype was seen a few times. This chain joins TRBV7-9 and TRBJ2-5, with D possibly being TRBD2 (6 bases). The CDR3 consists of 13 residues. V lost 5 bases and J lost 1, with 8 bases in between. CDR1 and CDR2 (germline): SEHNR, FQNEAQ (reference sequence). The CDR3 is CASSRGIQETQYF. CDR3 coding DNA: TGTGCCAGCAGCCGGGGGATCCAAGAGACCCAGTACTTC.

This chain's CDR3 is CATSKYRDVGADTQYF. CDR3 sequence (DNA): TGTGCCACCAGCAAATACAGGGATGTTGGCGCAGATACGCAGTATTTT. V gene TRBV15 combines with J gene TRBJ2-3, with D maybe TRBD1 (6 bases). The CDR3 is 16 residues long. The germline CDR1 and CDR2 sequences are LNHNV and YYDKDF (reference sequence). V lost 4 bases and J lost 4, with 18 bases in between.

The rearrangement joins TRBV3-1 to TRBJ2-2; no reliable D call. CDR1 and CDR2 from the germline V gene are LGHDT and YNNKEL (reference sequence). The length of the CDR3 is 15 residues. Trimming stripped 1 base from V and 4 bases from J, with 10 bases between. The DNA of the CDR3 is TGTGCCAGCAGCCAAGTATTAGAGAGCACCGGGGAGCTGTTTTTT. As protein: CASSQVLESTGELFF.

The V and J genes are TRBV7-2 and TRBJ2-5, with 7 bases identical to TRBD2. CDR1 and CDR2 from the germline V gene are SGHTA and FQGNSA. The J segment lost 3 bases and the V segment lost 5 bases, leaving 9 bases of the junction unmatched. The CDR3 is 15 residues long. The CDR3 nucleotides are TGTGCCAGCAGCCTACCTAGCGGAACTAAAGAGACCCAGTACTTC. Its protein is CASSLPSGTKETQYF.

This clonotype was seen many times. One end of the junction does not line up with germline, which may come from a read error. V usage is TRBV4-3 and J usage is TRBJ2-7; 10 nucleotides match TRBD1. The CDR3 is made up of 14 amino acids. CDR1 is LGHNA, CDR2 YSLEER, per germline. The CDR3 sequence is CASSQGQGNYEQYF. The CDR3 DNA sequence: TGTGCCAGCAGCCAGGGACAGGGGAACTACGAGCAGTACTTC.

This clonotype appeared a few times. The chain employs TRBV20-1 and TRBJ2-5; D gene unclear. The CDR3 is 13 amino acids. CDR1 DFQATT and CDR2 SNEGSKA come from the germline V gene (reference sequence). Trimming took 2 bases from V and 5 from J, leaving 12 bases between them. Here the CDR3 DNA reads TGCAGTGCTAGACTCTCTAGTATTGAGACCCAGTACTTC. This gives the protein CSARLSSIETQYF.

This clonotype showed up many times. V gene TRBV11-2 combines with J gene TRBJ2-7; weak D call: TRBD1 (6 bases). The CDR3 sequence is 15 residues long. Germline V gene data show CDR1 as SGHAT and CDR2 as FQNNGV. V was cut by 5 bases and J by 2 bases, with 16 bases left in between. CDR3 loop: CASSQEAGETYEQYF. The CDR3 DNA reads as TGTGCCAGCAGCCAAGAGGCAGGGGAGACCTACGAGCAGTACTTC.

This clonotype has ten or more counts. The J gene is TRBJ2-4, the V gene TRBV5-1; 10 bases fit TRBD1. This CDR3 is built from 14 residues. From germline, CDR1 is SGHRS and CDR2 YFSETQ. V dropped 0 bases and J dropped 7; count of bases not matched to a gene: 1. Here the CDR3 reads CASSLGTGGNIQYF. The CDR3 DNA sequence: TGCGCCAGCAGCTTGGGGACAGGGGGGAACATTCAGTACTTC.

The V gene is TRBV15, the J gene TRBJ2-3, with 7 positions matching TRBD2. The germline V gene has CDR1 LNHNV and CDR2 YYDKDF (reference sequence). This CDR3 comprises 16 residues. Germline trimming cut 0 bases from V and 4 bases from J; bases unmatched to any gene: 7. The CDR3 nucleotides are TGTGCCACCAGCAGAGAAGGGGCGGGAGTGTCAGATACGCAGTATTTT. Translating gives CATSREGAGVSDTQYF.

The chain employs TRBV2 and TRBJ2-7; no firm D call. This CDR3 has 12 amino acids. V lost 2 bases and J lost 5, with 7 bases in between. Germline V gives CDR1 SNHLY, CDR2 FYNNEI. DNA of the CDR3: TGTGCCAGCAGTGAATATCTCGACGAGCAGTACTTC. Its translation is CASSEYLDEQYF.

This clonotype was observed at least ten times. J is TRBJ2-7 and V is TRBV14, with D possibly TRBD2 on 6 matching bases. With 2 bases removed from V and 7 bases from J, the gap between germline ends came to 21 bases. Germline CDR1 and CDR2: SGHDN and FVKESK. This CDR3 spans 16 amino acids. CDR3 amino acids: CASSQKPWGESGEQYF. Written as DNA, the CDR3 is TGTGCCAGCAGCCAAAAACCCTGGGGGGAGTCGGGTGAGCAGTACTTC.

This clonotype was seen a few times. The chain combines TRBV11-1 with TRBJ2-1, with D perhaps TRBD2 (6 bases). The V end lost 1 base, the J end lost 4 bases, and 8 bases lay between the germline ends. This CDR3 region has 14 residues. From germline, CDR1 is SGHAT and CDR2 FQDESV (reference sequence). As DNA, the CDR3 is TGTGCCAGCAGCTTAGGGAGCGGGTACAATGAGCAGTTCTTC. Its translation is CASSLGSGYNEQFF.

In this sample, this clonotype turned up a few times. The V gene is TRBV7-2, the J gene TRBJ2-3; no clear D gene. Germline-derived CDR1 and CDR2 are SGHTA and FQGNSA. The CDR3 totals 17 residues. V was trimmed by 1 base and J by 0 bases, leaving 14 bases between them. The chain's CDR3 is CASSLGYQVPSTDTQYF. CDR3 DNA: TGTGCCAGCAGCTTAGGGTACCAGGTCCCTAGCACAGATACGCAGTATTTT. The full variable domain, rest sourced from reference TRBV7-2 and TRBJ2-3, is GAGVSQSPSNKVTEKGKDVELRCDPISGHTALYWYRQSLGQGLEFLIYFQGNSAPDKSGLPSDRFSAERTGGSVSTLTIQRTQQEDSAVYLCASSLGYQVPSTDTQYFGPGTRLTVL.

This clonotype was detected many times. The V and J genes are TRBV7-8 and TRBJ2-7; TRBD2 matches 16 bases. V shed 5 bases, J shed 7 bases, and the junction held 5 bases outside the gene matches. Germline lookup yields CDR1 SGHVS and CDR2 FQNEAQ. CDR3 size: 15 residues. The CDR3 DNA reads TGTGCCAGCAGCGCGGGACTAGCGGGGGGGCATGAGCAGTACTTC. This encodes CASSAGLAGGHEQYF. Together with reference TRBV7-8 and TRBJ2-7, the CDR3 gives the full variable domain: GAGVSQSPRYKVAKRGQDVALRCDPISGHVSLFWYQQALGQGPEFLTYFQNEAQLDKSGLPSDRFFAERPEGSVSTLKIQRTQQEDSAVYLCASSAGLAGGHEQYFGPGTRLTVT.

This clonotype has just a few counts. J is TRBJ2-7 and V is TRBV28; perhaps TRBD2 as D (7 bases). The CDR3 length is 15 residues. Germline V gene lookup returns CDR1 MDHEN and CDR2 SYDVKM. The ends were cut back, 5 bases at V and 2 bases at J, with 16 bases in the middle. CDR3 sequence reads: CASSPGGASAYEQYF. The CDR3 DNA reads as TGTGCCAGCAGTCCTGGGGGGGCTTCTGCCTACGAGCAGTACTTC.

The chain uses TRBV20-1 and TRBJ2-2; 11 bases line up with TRBD1. This CDR3 is built from 16 residues. The V gene end was trimmed by 3 bases and the J gene end by 5 bases; junction bases not matched to a gene: 8. Per the germline V gene, CDR1 is DFQATT and CDR2 is SNEGSKA (reference sequence). The CDR3 DNA is TGCAGTGCTAGCACCGGACAGGGGGCGCGGACCGGGGAGCTGTTTTTT. Translation: CSASTGQGARTGELFF.

The table lists this clonotype with many counts. The chain recombines TRBV5-6 with TRBJ2-7; possible D gene TRBD2, 6 bases. The germline gives CDR1 SGHDT, CDR2 YYEEEE. V lost 4 bases and J lost 0, with 17 bases in between. CDR3 length: 16 residues. CDR3 bases: TGTGCCAGCAGCCCCGTCAGGCGGACTACCTCCTACGAGCAGTACTTC. Its protein product is CASSPVRRTTSYEQYF.

Only a few counts were recorded for this clonotype. The chain carries TRBV20-1 and TRBJ2-1; 9 positions agree with TRBD2. Germline-derived CDR1 and CDR2 are DFQATT and SNEGSKA (reference sequence). The CDR3 covers 16 residues. V lost 3 bases to trimming and J lost 5 bases; unmatched junction nucleotides: 11. CDR3 loop: CSARPSLAGAHNEQFF. The CDR3 nucleotides read TGCAGTGCTAGGCCCTCTTTAGCGGGGGCGCACAATGAGCAGTTCTTC.

This clonotype was seen repeatedly, ten times or more. This sequence joins TRBV12-3 or TRBV12-4 and TRBJ2-4; perhaps TRBD1 as D (6 bases). This CDR3 contains 16 residues. With 6 bases removed from V and 0 bases from J, the gap between germline ends came to 15 bases. The CDR3 DNA is TGTGCCAGCAGCCCGGGACACTCTCTAGCCAAAAACATTCAGTACTTC. This codes for CASSPGHSLAKNIQYF.

This clonotype was seen many times. The gene calls are TRBV12-3 or TRBV12-4 and TRBJ2-5, with D possibly being TRBD2 (6 bases). The CDR3 is made up of 13 amino acids. This CDR3 reads CPTGRKYQETQYF. DNA of the CDR3: TGTCCTACCGGGAGAAAGTACCAAGAGACCCAGTACTTC.